The TCR beta chain described here comes from a study of blood T cell repertoires in COVID-19. About the research overall: The analysed material was cDNA or gDNA that came from T cells, B-cell-depleted T cells, or PBMCs.

In the original analysis: The authors estimated nucleated cell counts from reference gene primer amplification. Assay used: immunoSEQ multiplex PCR; TCRdb lists only in-frame clones, some missing. V and J calls and clone size are copied from that table; D and trimming were computed from the DNA. This sample has approximately 180,000 clones, with 88% found just once. V was cut by 2 bases and J by 7 bases, with 9 bases left in between. Germline CDR1 and CDR2: MNHNY and SVGAGI (reference sequence). This CDR3 is 12 amino acids long. The origin of this receptor is a human donor in a cohort sampled during active COVID-19. The rearrangement uses TRBV6-6 and TRBJ2-7; D is possibly TRBD2 (5 bases). Sequenced: peripheral blood. CDR3 protein: CASSYNRLEQYF. The DNA for the CDR3 is TGTGCCAGCAGTTACAACAGACTAGAGCAGTACTTC.